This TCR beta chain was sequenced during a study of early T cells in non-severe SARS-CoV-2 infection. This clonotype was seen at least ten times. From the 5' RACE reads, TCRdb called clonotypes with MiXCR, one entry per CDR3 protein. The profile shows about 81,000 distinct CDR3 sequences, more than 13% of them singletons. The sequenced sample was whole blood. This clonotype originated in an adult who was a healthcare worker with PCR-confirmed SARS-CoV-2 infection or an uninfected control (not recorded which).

This CDR3 is CASSQAGNTEAFF. As DNA, the CDR3 is TGTGCCAGCTCACAAGCAGGGAACACTGAAGCTTTCTTT. The chain has TRBV18 and TRBJ1-1; D is unresolved. The germline gives CDR1 KGHSH, CDR2 LQKENI. V dropped 4 bases and J dropped 1 base, with 7 bases sitting between them. The CDR3 spans 13 residues. Full variable domain (outside the CDR3, taken from reference TRBV18 and TRBJ1-1): NAGVMQNPRHLVRRRGQEARLRCSPMKGHSHVYWYRQLPEEGLKFMVYLQKENIIDESGMPKERFSAEFPKEGPSILRIQQVVRGDSAAYFCASSQAGNTEAFFGQGTRLTVV.